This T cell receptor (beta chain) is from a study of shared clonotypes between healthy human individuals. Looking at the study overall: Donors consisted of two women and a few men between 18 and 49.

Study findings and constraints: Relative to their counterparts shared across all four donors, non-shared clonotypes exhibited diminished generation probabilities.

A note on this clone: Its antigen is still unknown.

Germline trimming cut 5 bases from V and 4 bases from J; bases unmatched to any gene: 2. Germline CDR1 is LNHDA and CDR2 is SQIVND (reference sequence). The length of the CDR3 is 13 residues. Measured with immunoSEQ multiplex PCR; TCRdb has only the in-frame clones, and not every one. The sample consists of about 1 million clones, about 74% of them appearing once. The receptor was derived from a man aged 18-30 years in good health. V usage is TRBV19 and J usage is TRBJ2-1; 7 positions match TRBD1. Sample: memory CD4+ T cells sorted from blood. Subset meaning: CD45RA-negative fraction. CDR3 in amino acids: CASSDRVYNEQFF. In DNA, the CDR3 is TGTGCCAGTAGTGACAGGGTATACAATGAGCAGTTCTTC.